Listed below are T cell receptor beta chains from one sample, sequenced in a study of Graves' ophthalmopathy and Graves' hyperthyroidism. A single record per CDR3 protein comes from TCRdb applying MiXCR to the multiplex PCR reads. The table shows about 1.2 million distinct CDR3 sequences, with around a third occurring only once. The specimen sequenced was peripheral blood or thyroid tissue (not recorded which). The source is an adult man with Graves' hyperthyroidism. Both conserved end residues are part of each CDR3. Fields, in order: D gene, V gene, J gene, clone size, CDR3 protein, CDR3 DNA. D genes are given only for firm matches. A row's size may be missing; if present it is once, few, many or a size class.

D: TRBD1
V: TRBV7-2
J: TRBJ2-5
size: .
CDR3: CASGSSRAGGTQYF
DNA: TGTGCCAGCGGCTCCTCCCGGGCAGGGGGCACCCAGTACTTC

D: .
V: TRBV19
J: TRBJ2-5
size: .
CDR3: CNRETQYF
DNA: TGCAACCGGGAGACCCAGTACTTC

D: .
V: TRBV2
J: TRBJ2-7
size: many
CDR3: CASSEGSSRGSYEQYF
DNA: TGTGCCAGCAGTGAAGGATCATCCCGGGGCTCCTACGAGCAGTACTTC

D: TRBD1
V: TRBV10-3
J: TRBJ1-2
size: few
CDR3: CAISSGTGVGGYTF
DNA: TGTGCCATCAGTTCAGGGACAGGGGTTGGAGGCTACACCTTC

D: TRBD1
V: TRBV20-1
J: TRBJ2-7
size: many
CDR3: CSARQGPLRGQYF
DNA: TGCAGTGCCCGACAGGGACCGTTACGAGGGCAGTACTTC

D: .
V: TRBV6-5
J: TRBJ2-2
size: few
CDR3: CASSYDLAGELFF
DNA: TGTGCCAGCAGTTACGATCTAGCCGGGGAGCTGTTTTTT

D: .
V: TRBV7-9
J: TRBJ2-5
size: many
CDR3: CASSADRVQETQYF
DNA: TGTGCCAGCAGCGCTGACAGAGTTCAAGAGACCCAGTACTTC

D: TRBD2
V: TRBV7-9
J: TRBJ2-5
size: once
CDR3: CASSPLLAGQQETQYF
DNA: TGTGCCAGCAGCCCTCTACTAGCGGGACAGCAAGAGACCCAGTACTTC

D: .
V: TRBV15
J: TRBJ1-5
size: .
CDR3: CATSSLGSDNQPQHF
DNA: TGTGCCACCAGCAGCTTGGGGTCAGATAATCAGCCCCAGCATTTT

D: TRBD1
V: TRBV14
J: TRBJ1-1
size: .
CDR3: CASKKDRAMNTEAFF
DNA: TGTGCCAGCAAGAAGGACAGGGCTATGAACACTGAAGCTTTCTTT

D: .
V: TRBV24-1
J: TRBJ2-7
size: many
CDR3: CATSDLSSGNQYF
DNA: TGTGCCACCAGTGATCTATCATCAGGGAACCAGTACTTC

D: TRBD1
V: TRBV11-2
J: TRBJ1-4
size: few
CDR3: CASSSLTGQRNEKLFF
DNA: TGTGCCAGCAGCTCTCTAACGGGACAGCGTAATGAAAAACTGTTTTTT

D: .
V: TRBV10-3
J: TRBJ2-5
size: many
CDR3: CAISDPYSQVREETQYF
DNA: TGTGCCATCAGTGACCCCTACTCCCAGGTTAGGGAAGAGACCCAGTACTTC

D: .
V: TRBV10-3
J: TRBJ1-2
size: .
CDR3: CAISELLGRGPSRGYGYTF
DNA: TGTGCCATCAGTGAGCTCCTTGGGAGAGGACCTTCGCGAGGGTATGGCTACACCTTC

D: .
V: TRBV29-1
J: TRBJ1-2
size: .
CDR3: CSVVEEGMGGYTF
DNA: TGCAGCGTAGTTGAAGAGGGAATGGGTGGCTACACCTTC

D: .
V: TRBV15
J: TRBJ2-7
size: .
CDR3: CATSRDQGSLYEQYF
DNA: TGTGCCACCAGCAGAGACCAGGGGAGTTTGTACGAGCAGTACTTC

D: TRBD2
V: TRBV20-1
J: TRBJ2-7
size: .
CDR3: CSATSGLAESYEQYF
DNA: TGCAGTGCCACAAGTGGACTAGCGGAGAGCTACGAGCAGTACTTC

D: .
V: TRBV29-1
J: TRBJ1-2
size: many
CDR3: CSVDGTQYGYTF
DNA: TGCAGCGTTGATGGGACACAATATGGCTACACCTTC

D: .
V: TRBV7-9
J: TRBJ1-4
size: many
CDR3: CASSQAPAATNEKLFF
DNA: TGTGCCAGCAGCCAGGCCCCGGCGGCAACTAATGAAAAACTGTTTTTT

D: TRBD1
V: TRBV12-3/TRBV12-4
J: TRBJ1-2
size: many
CDR3: CASSYEGALGYTF
DNA: TGTGCCAGCAGTTATGAGGGGGCACTGGGCTACACCTTC